This T cell receptor beta chain derives from a study of T cells expressing NK-cell markers. Study-wide findings and caveats: The CD3+CD56-NKG2C+ fraction of several donors was also led by these clonotypes. Dominant NKG2C+ clonotypes in a handful of donors made up about 1.0-7.0% of CD8+ T cells. Unclear, still, was the HCMV specificity of the expanded NKG2C+ T cell clones.

In regard to this clonotype: Its antigen is unknown.

A 5'RACE template switching approach incorporating UMIs was used to make TCR beta cDNA. TCRdb derives one entry per CDR3 protein from the 5' RACE reads, leaving out DNA. In all, the sample yields 550,000 or so distinct CDR3 sequences. Looked up from germline, CDR1 is SGHRS and CDR2 is YFSETQ. The CDR3 contains 15 residues. The sequence was obtained from a man aged 18-30 years in good health. Material: blood T cells: a sorted CD56 or NKG2C T cell subset, CD4+ or CD8+ T cells, or bulk PBMC T cells (not recorded which). V is TRBV5-1 and J is TRBJ2-5; TCRdb gives TRBD1 as the D gene, but with no DNA this cannot be confirmed. This chain's CDR3 is CASSLAGSGEETQYF.